Included here is one TCR beta chain sequence, with context. Its specificity is not known. Researchers took RNA transcripts and amplified TCR beta CDR3 regions from them. A first-round RT-PCR used HTBI primers, followed by a second-round multiplex PCR. TCRdb used MiXCR to reprocess the multiplex PCR reads, holding one entry per CDR3 protein. Among approximately 640,000 distinct CDR3 sequences, about 41% were seen once, and the ten largest hold more than 3%. The data originate from a study of Graves' ophthalmopathy and Graves' hyperthyroidism. The overall study: Peripheral blood sampling occurred at initial diagnosis, before any treatment. Study-wide points: The authors also found most expanded thyroid clonotypes above 0.001 frequency in blood. Using 13 signatures, a model distinguished ophthalmopathy from stable hyperthyroidism, reaching about 87% sensitivity and 81.08% specificity.

Fresh peripheral blood (approximately 10 ml) yielded the PBMCs. The sample taken for sequencing was peripheral blood. The TCR comes from an adult man with Graves' ophthalmopathy.

The CDR3 DNA follows: TGTGCCAGCAGGGGGTATAAGTATGGCTACACCTTC. The encoded protein is CASRGYKYGYTF. This chain links TRBV3-1 with TRBJ1-2; D gene unclear. The germline V gene encodes CDR1 LGHDT and CDR2 YNNKEL (reference sequence). Trimming left V 6 bases short and J 5 bases short, with 10 bases between. CDR3 size: 12 residues. The full variable domain, completed using reference TRBV3-1 and TRBJ1-2, is DTAVSQTPKYLVTQMGNDKSIKCEQNLGHDTMYWYKQDSKKFLKIMFSYNNKELIINETVPNRFSPKSPDKAHLNLHINSLELGDSAVYFCASRGYKYGYTFGSGTRLTVV.